The 14 T cell receptor beta chains below come from one sample, sequenced in a study of blood T cell repertoires in COVID-19. Produced via immunoSEQ multiplex PCR; TCRdb's table is partial and in-frame only. The data hold 150,000 to 200,000 clones, with about 82% observed a single time. Sequenced input: peripheral blood. These receptors originate from a woman aged 25 to 39 with acute or convalescent COVID-19.

The J gene is TRBJ1-6, the V gene TRBV27; no clear D. The germline V gene has CDR1 MNHEY and CDR2 SMNVEV (reference sequence). Trimming pared 6 bases from V and 4 bases from J, leaving 16 bases between. This CDR3 has 16 residues. CDR3 in amino acids: CASRDRRTLYNSPLHF. Here the CDR3 DNA reads TGTGCCAGCAGAGACCGCCGGACTCTATATAATTCACCCCTCCACTTT.

V is TRBV18 and J is TRBJ1-2; D is unclear. Between the trimmed V and J ends, which lost 2 bases and 9 bases, there was a span of 13 bases. The CDR3 contains 13 residues. Germline CDR1 and CDR2: KGHSH and LQKENI. The CDR3 DNA sequence: TGTGCCAGCTCACCAGGGCAGCCCTCAAGCTACACCTTC. It specifies CASSPGQPSSYTF.

The chain employs TRBV19 and TRBJ1-1, with 9 bases fitting TRBD1. Looked up from germline, CDR1 is LNHDA and CDR2 is SQIVND (reference sequence). J was trimmed by 2 bases and V by 5 bases; bases with no gene match: 9. The CDR3 is 16 residues long. In DNA, the CDR3 is TGTGCCAGTAGTCGGGAAGGGACAGGGCTCAACACTGAAGCTTTCTTT. It translates to CASSREGTGLNTEAFF.

This chain joins TRBV7-8 and TRBJ1-5; D call uncertain. CDR3 size: 12 residues. Trimming cost V 7 bases and J 4 bases, with 8 bases left between them. The germline CDR1 and CDR2 sequences are SGHVS and FQNEAQ. The CDR3 sequence is CASTAGNQPQHF. In DNA form, the CDR3 reads TGTGCCAGCACCGCCGGTAATCAGCCCCAGCATTTT.

The genes are TRBV11-3 and TRBJ1-6, with a weak D call TRBD1 (5 bases). Trimming pared 3 bases from V and 10 bases from J, leaving 13 bases between. The CDR3 has 14 amino acids. The germline V gene has CDR1 SGHNT and CDR2 YENEEA. CDR3 nucleotides: TGTGCCAGCAGCTTGGGTCAGGGAGGATCACCCCTCCACTTT. Translating gives CASSLGQGGSPLHF.

CDR3: CASSLIQGGQETQYF. The CDR3 nucleotides read TGTGCCAGCAGTTTGATCCAGGGCGGCCAAGAGACCCAGTACTTC. The J gene is TRBJ2-5, the V gene TRBV28; D perhaps matches TRBD1 (5 bases). The germline V gene has CDR1 MDHEN and CDR2 SYDVKM. There are 15 residues in the CDR3. V shed 3 bases and J shed 1 base, with 12 bases lying between them.

The CDR3 spells CASSRDSWEYSNQPQHF. CDR3 in DNA: TGTGCCAGCAGCAGGGACAGCTGGGAATATAGCAATCAGCCCCAGCATTTT. The chain joins TRBV6-2 or TRBV6-3 to TRBJ1-5; TRBD1 matches 7 bases. This CDR3 is 17 amino acids long. Germline V gives CDR1 MNHEY, CDR2 SVGEGT. V dropped 6 bases and J dropped 0; count of bases not matched to a gene: 11.

V and J are TRBV7-2 and TRBJ1-5; 9 nucleotides align to TRBD1. Germline loops: CDR1 SGHTA, CDR2 FQGNSA. V shed 3 bases and J 5 bases; nucleotides not matched to a gene: 2. This CDR3 spans 14 amino acids. The CDR3 DNA follows: TGTGCCAGCAGCTTCGGGACAGGGTATCAGCCCCAGCATTTT. As protein: CASSFGTGYQPQHF.

V usage is TRBV19 and J usage is TRBJ1-5; TRBD1 agrees at 8 bases. Trimming cost V 8 bases and J 0 bases; bases outside gene matches: 6. Germline V gene sequence: CDR1 LNHDA, CDR2 SQIVND (reference sequence). This CDR3 has 15 amino acids. CDR3 nucleotides: TGTGCCAGTGCCGCGGGACAGGTTAGCAATCAGCCCCAGCATTTT. Amino acid sequence: CASAAGQVSNQPQHF.

The chain has TRBV9 and TRBJ2-3; 8 positions match TRBD1. The V segment lost 4 bases and the J segment 3 bases; nucleotides outside the gene matches: 10. This CDR3 has 16 amino acids. Per the germline V gene, CDR1 is SGDLS and CDR2 is YYNGEE. The CDR3 reads CASSLIQGAMTDTQYF. CDR3 DNA: TGTGCCAGCAGCTTAATCCAGGGGGCGATGACAGATACGCAGTATTTT.

The chain recombines TRBV6-5 with TRBJ2-7; possible D gene TRBD2, 5 bases. With 6 bases removed from V and 2 bases from J, the gap between germline ends came to 11 bases. CDR1 is MNHEY and CDR2 is SVGAGI in the germline V gene. The CDR3 spans 13 residues. The CDR3 coding sequence is TGTGCCAGCAGCCTGCCGGGGACCTACGAGCAGTACTTC. It yields the protein CASSLPGTYEQYF.

V gene TRBV28 combines with J gene TRBJ1-2; tentatively, D is TRBD1 (6 bases). V was clipped by 6 bases and J by 5 bases, with 19 bases between them. The CDR3 length is 15 residues. CDR1 and CDR2 from the germline V gene are MDHEN and SYDVKM. CDR3 coding DNA: TGTGCCAGCAGCTTAAATCCACTTGGACAGTATGGCTACACCTTC. Translating it yields CASSLNPLGQYGYTF.

This clone occurred once. The genes are TRBV28 and TRBJ2-7, with 7 nucleotides matching TRBD2. Trimming removed 7 bases from V and 6 bases from J; junction bases left unmatched: 6. Germline values: CDR1 MDHEN, CDR2 SYDVKM. This CDR3 is built from 12 residues. The CDR3 bases are TGTGCCAGCAAAAGGCGGGAGTGCGAGCAGTACTTC. Its protein product is CASKRRECEQYF.

This chain connects TRBV5-8 to TRBJ2-7; D may be TRBD1 (5 bases). V was clipped by 6 bases and J by 2 bases, with 12 bases between them. CDR3 length equals 13 residues. Per the germline V gene, CDR1 is SGHTS and CDR2 is YDEGEE. Here the CDR3 reads CASNLKGAYEQYF. The CDR3, as DNA: TGTGCCAGCAACCTGAAAGGGGCCTACGAGCAGTACTTC.